This TCR beta chain was observed in a study of immune heterogeneity within non-small cell lung tumors. Study background: Of all tumors, several turned out to be squamous cell carcinomas, more than nine were non-squamous carcinomas and 1 was not otherwise specified.

Using 32 V and 13 J primers, multiplex PCR amplified TCR beta CDR3. TCRdb processed the multiplex PCR reads anew with MiXCR; each CDR3 protein has one entry. The sample holds 2,800 or so distinct CDR3 sequences; roughly 45% are singletons and the top ten take roughly 8%. Bulk tumor genomic DNA constituted the template, at about 600 ng per sample. Several biopsies per primary tumor, spaced far apart, were taken during surgery. The study cohort was described as untreated, and its members had newly diagnosed non-small cell lung cancer. They went on to have curative surgery. A total of around 14 patients with newly diagnosed non-small cell lung cancer, all of whom were undergoing surgery with curative intent, made up the donors. This clonotype was seen more than once but under ten times. Its specificity is unknown. This CDR3 is built from 14 residues. Germline CDR1 MNHEY, CDR2 SMNVEV (reference sequence). The V and J ends lost 6 bases and 0 bases respectively, with 11 bases between them.

Whole-study findings and limits: Recurrence of identical dominant CDR3 beta clonotypes was observed across tumor sites within a patient, alongside site-unique high-frequency clones. Individual patients showed largely nonoverlapping sets of high-frequency T-cell receptor beta clonotypes.

V gene TRBV27 combines with J gene TRBJ1-1; D unresolved. The receptor was derived from a woman aged 60-75 years with non-small cell lung cancer. Sequencing used lung tumor tissue. In DNA form, the CDR3 reads TGTGCCAGCAGCTCCAGGTATCTGAACACTGAAGCTTTCTTT. Protein: CASSSRYLNTEAFF.